Here is one T cell receptor (beta chain) with its context. The data derive from a study of T cell clonotyping in hematopoietic cell transplantation. Stated time point: recipient sample about 28 days before transplant, after cytoreduction. The CDR3 is 14 residues long. Germline-derived CDR1 and CDR2 are LGHNA and YSLEER. V lost 7 bases and J lost 3, with 15 bases in between. The protocol was immunoSEQ multiplex PCR, while the TCRdb copy is restricted to in-frame clones and leaves out a portion. The sample lists some 30,000 clones; roughly 91% were seen once. Source: peripheral blood mononuclear cells, taken before stem cell transplant. This chain connects TRBV4-3 to TRBJ1-2, with D possibly matching TRBD1 (5 bases). The TCR was taken from a man aged 50-59 years with acute myeloid leukemia. Some clones in this sample may be carry-over from other donors' samples. CDR3 in amino acids: CASTAWGGDYGYTF. DNA of the CDR3: TGCGCCAGCACCGCGTGGGGCGGGGACTATGGCTACACCTTC.